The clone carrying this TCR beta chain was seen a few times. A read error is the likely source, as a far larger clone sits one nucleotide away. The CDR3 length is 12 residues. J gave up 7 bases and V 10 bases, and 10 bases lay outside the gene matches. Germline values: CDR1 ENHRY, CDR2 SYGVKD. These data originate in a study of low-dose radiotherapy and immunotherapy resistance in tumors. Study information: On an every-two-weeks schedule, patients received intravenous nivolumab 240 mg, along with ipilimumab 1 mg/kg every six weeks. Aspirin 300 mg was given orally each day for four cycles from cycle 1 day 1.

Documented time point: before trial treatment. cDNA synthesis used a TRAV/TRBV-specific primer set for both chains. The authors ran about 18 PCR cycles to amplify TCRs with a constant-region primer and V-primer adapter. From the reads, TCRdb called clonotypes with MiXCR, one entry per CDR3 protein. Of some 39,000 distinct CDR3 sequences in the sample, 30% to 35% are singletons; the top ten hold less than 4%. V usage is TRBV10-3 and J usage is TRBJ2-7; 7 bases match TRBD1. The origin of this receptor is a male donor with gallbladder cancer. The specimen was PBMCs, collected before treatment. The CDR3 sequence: CASRDSYNEQYF. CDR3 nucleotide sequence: TGTGCCAGCCGGGACAGCTACAATGAGCAGTACTTC.